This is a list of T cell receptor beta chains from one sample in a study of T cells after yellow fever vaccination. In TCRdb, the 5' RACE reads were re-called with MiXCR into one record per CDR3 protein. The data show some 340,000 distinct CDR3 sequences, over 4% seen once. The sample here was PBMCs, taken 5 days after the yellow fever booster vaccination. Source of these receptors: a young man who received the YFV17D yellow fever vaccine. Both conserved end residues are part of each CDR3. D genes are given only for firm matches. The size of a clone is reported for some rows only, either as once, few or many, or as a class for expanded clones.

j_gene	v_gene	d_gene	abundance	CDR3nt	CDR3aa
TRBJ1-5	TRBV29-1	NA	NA	TGCAGCGTAACCACAGGGCTCTATGGACAGCCCCAGCATTTT	CSVTTGLYGQPQHF
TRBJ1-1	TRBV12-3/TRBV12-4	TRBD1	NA	TGTGCCAGCAGTTCGGGACAGAAGAACACTGAAGCTTTCTTT	CASSSGQKNTEAFF
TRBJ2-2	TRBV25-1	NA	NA	TGTGCCAGCGATGGCGGGGAGCTGTTTTTT	CASDGGELFF
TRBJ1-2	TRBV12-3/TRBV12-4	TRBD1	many	TGTGCCAGCAGTTCAAGGACAGGGGGAGCCTATGGCTACACCTTC	CASSSRTGGAYGYTF
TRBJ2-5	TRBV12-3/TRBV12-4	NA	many	TGTGCCAGCAGTTTGGTTCCGTGGGAGAACCAAGAGACCCAGTACTTC	CASSLVPWENQETQYF
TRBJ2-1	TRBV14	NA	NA	TGTGCCAGCAGCCAAGCCAGTCCCAGAAGCTCCTACAATGAGCAGTTCTTC	CASSQASPRSSYNEQFF
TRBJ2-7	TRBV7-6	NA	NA	TGTGCCAGCGCCGACAGAACCTACGAGCAGTACTTC	CASADRTYEQYF
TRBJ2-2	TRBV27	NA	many	TGTGCCAGCACTGAGGGGATGAACACCGGGGAGCTGTTTTTT	CASTEGMNTGELFF
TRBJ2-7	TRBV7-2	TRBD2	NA	TGTGCCAGCAGCTCCTCCGGGGGGGCCGGACACTACGAGCAGTACTTC	CASSSSGGAGHYEQYF
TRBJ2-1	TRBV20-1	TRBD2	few	TGCAGTGCCAGGGGCGGGGGGCCGGTGAATGAGCAGTTCTTC	CSARGGGPVNEQFF
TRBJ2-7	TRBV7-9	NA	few	TGTGCCAGCACCTTCGTGGGGGCCCACGAGCAGTACTTC	CASTFVGAHEQYF
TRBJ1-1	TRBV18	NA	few	TGTGCCAGCTCACCACCTTCGGATCCAAAAGCTTTCTTT	CASSPPSDPKAFF
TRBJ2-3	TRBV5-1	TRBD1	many	TGCGCCAGCAGCCCTGGACAGGGATCTAGCACAGATACGCAGTATTTT	CASSPGQGSSTDTQYF
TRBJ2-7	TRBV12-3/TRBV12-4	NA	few	TGTGCCAGCAGCACCGGCAGGTCCAGGTCCCCTCGGGAGCAGTACTTC	CASSTGRSRSPREQYF
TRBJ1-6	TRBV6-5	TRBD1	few	TGTGCCAGCAGTTACTCTTGGACAGGGGACTCACCCCTCCACTTT	CASSYSWTGDSPLHF
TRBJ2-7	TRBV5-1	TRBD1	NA	TGCGCCAGCAGACTAGGGACAGCCTACGAGCAGTACTTC	CASRLGTAYEQYF
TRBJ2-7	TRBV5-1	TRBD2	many	TGCGCCAGCAGCTCGACGGGGGGAACCTCCTACGAGCAGTACTTC	CASSSTGGTSYEQYF
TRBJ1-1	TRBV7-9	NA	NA	TGTGCCAGCAGCTTAGGACTGGCAGGCACTGAAGCTTTCTTT	CASSLGLAGTEAFF
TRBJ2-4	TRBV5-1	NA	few	TGCGCCAGCAGCTTGGTTCCTGCCAAAAACATTCAGTACTTC	CASSLVPAKNIQYF
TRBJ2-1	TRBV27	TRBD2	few	TGTGCCAGCAGTTTAACCGGGACTAGCGGAAACAATGAGCAGTTCTTC	CASSLTGTSGNNEQFF
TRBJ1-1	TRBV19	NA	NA	TGTGCCAGTAGTTCCGGGGCGCACACTGAAGCTTTCTTT	CASSSGAHTEAFF
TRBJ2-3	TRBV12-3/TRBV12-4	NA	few	TGTGCCAGCAGTTCTATCCTACGCACAGATACGCAGTATTTT	CASSSILRTDTQYF
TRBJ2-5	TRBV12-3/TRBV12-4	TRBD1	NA	TGTGCCAGCAGTTTAAATCAAGACAGGGTAGAGACCCAGTACTTC	CASSLNQDRVETQYF
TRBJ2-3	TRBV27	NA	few	TGTGCCAGCAGACTGACGGCAGATACGCAGTATTTT	CASRLTADTQYF
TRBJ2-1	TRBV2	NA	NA	TGTGCCTTGGAAGGCTACAATGAGCAGTTATTC	CALEGYNEQLF
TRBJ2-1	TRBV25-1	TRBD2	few	TGTGCCAGCAGTGACCCGATCCCCCCGACTAGCGGGGGGGACAATGAGCAGTTCTTC	CASSDPIPPTSGGDNEQFF
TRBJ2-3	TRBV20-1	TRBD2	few	TGCAGTGCTGCCCTTCTAGCGGGCACAGATACGCAGTATTTT	CSAALLAGTDTQYF
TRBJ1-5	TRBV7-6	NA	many	TGTGCCAGCAGCTTGGCGGGTCAGCCCCAGCATTTT	CASSLAGQPQHF
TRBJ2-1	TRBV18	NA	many	TGTGCCAGCTCACCTAAAACAGACAATGAGCAGTTCTTC	CASSPKTDNEQFF
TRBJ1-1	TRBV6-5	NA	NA	TGTGCCAGCAGTTACCAGGGAACCTCACCACTCATGGCTTTCTTT	CASSYQGTSPLMAFF
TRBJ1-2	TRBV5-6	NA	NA	TGTGCCAGCAGCTTGGCCCTCGGGAGAGACTATGGCTACACCTTC	CASSLALGRDYGYTF
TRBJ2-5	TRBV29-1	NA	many	TGCAGCGTTCGAAGTCGGGAGACCCAGTACTTC	CSVRSRETQYF
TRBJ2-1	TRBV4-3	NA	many	TGCGCCAGCAGCCAAGATCCAGGACAGCCATACAATGAGCAGTTCTTC	CASSQDPGQPYNEQFF
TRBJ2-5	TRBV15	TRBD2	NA	TGTGCCACCAGCAGAGAGCGGGCCGGGGGGGTAGAGACCCAGTACTTC	CATSRERAGGVETQYF
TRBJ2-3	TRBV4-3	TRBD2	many	TGCGCCAGCAGCCAAGGGGCTAGCGGGTTTAGCACAGATACGCAGTATTTT	CASSQGASGFSTDTQYF
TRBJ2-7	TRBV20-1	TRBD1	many	TGCAGTGCTTCTCGGGACAGCTCCTACGAGCAGTACTTC	CSASRDSSYEQYF
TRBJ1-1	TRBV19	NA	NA	TGTGCCAGTAGTATAGTACAGGGCACTGAAGCTTTCTTT	CASSIVQGTEAFF
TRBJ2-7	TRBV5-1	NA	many	TGCGCCAGCAGCGGGGACACCCTCGACGAGCAGTACTTC	CASSGDTLDEQYF
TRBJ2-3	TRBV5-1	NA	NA	TGCGCCAGCAGGCAATTCCCTAGCACAGATACGCAGTATTTT	CASRQFPSTDTQYF
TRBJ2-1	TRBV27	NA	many	TGTGCCAGCAGTTTATACGACTCACTGAATGAGCAGTTCTTC	CASSLYDSLNEQFF
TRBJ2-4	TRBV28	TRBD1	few	TGTGCCAGCAGCCCACACAGGGGCGGCAACATTCAGTACTTC	CASSPHRGGNIQYF
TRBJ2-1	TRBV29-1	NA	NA	TGCAGCGTTGGAACAGACTACAATGAGCAGTTCTTC	CSVGTDYNEQFF
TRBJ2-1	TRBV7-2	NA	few	TGTGCCAGCAGCCCACAGTGGAATGAGCAGTTCTTC	CASSPQWNEQFF
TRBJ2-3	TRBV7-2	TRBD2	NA	TGTGCCAGCAGCTTTCCCTCCGGGACTAGCGGGTCCGCAGATACGCAGTATTTT	CASSFPSGTSGSADTQYF
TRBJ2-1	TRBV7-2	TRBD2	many	TGTGCCAGCAGCTTAATGGCGGGGGGGAACAATGAGCAGTTCTTC	CASSLMAGGNNEQFF
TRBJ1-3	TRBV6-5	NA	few	TGTGCCAGCAGGCGGACAGTATCCTCTGGAAACACCATATATTTT	CASRRTVSSGNTIYF